This T cell receptor beta chain derives from a study of shared clonotypes between healthy human individuals. Study-wide results and limits: The naive CD4 repertoires of several donors were compared, and around 5% of clonotypes were shared. Generation probability values for non-shared clonotypes were lower than those for clonotypes shared by all four donors.

All the donors were Caucasian adults who lived in Nashville, Tennessee. Naive CD4+ cells were CD45RA-selected; the remaining cells were memory. This clone has just a few counts. Its antigen is as yet unknown. Other DNA sequences in the same sample also yield this CDR3. Germline loops: CDR1 SEHNR, CDR2 FQNEAQ (reference sequence). CDR3 length: 15 amino acids. The ends lost 5 bases at V and 2 bases at J; junction bases unmatched: 6. Some clones are missing from TCRdb's copy, which holds only in-frame ones; the method was immunoSEQ multiplex PCR. The sample lists 230,000 or so clones, 50% to 75% occurring once.

The sequence was collected from a man aged 30 to 45 in good health. The specimen was memory CD4+ T cells sorted from blood. Subset given: CD45RA-negative fraction. The V gene is TRBV7-9, the J gene TRBJ2-7; 10 bases are a match to TRBD2. CDR3 in DNA: TGTGCCAGCAGCCAAGGACTAGCGGTGCCCTACGAGCAGTACTTC. Its translation is CASSQGLAVPYEQYF.